This T cell receptor (beta chain) was identified during a study of blood T cells in healthy people across ages. Broader study findings: Comparison with aged donors showed that long-lived donors had more naive CD4+ cells and higher diversity.

The CDR3 has 13 residues. V was cut by 3 bases and J by 13 bases, with 16 bases left in between. The study drew donors from healthy Caucasian individuals in Russia aged roughly 6 to 90. Per sample, extraction of total RNA gave at least 5.5 micrograms in every case. A second PCR, run for about 6 to 12 cycles, used a sample-barcoded 5' primer plus a J-beta primer mix. A template-switch adaptor containing 12 random nucleotides labeled each cDNA molecule. Each CDR3 protein is one row after TCRdb ran MiXCR on the 5' RACE reads. The table lists approximately 790,000 distinct CDR3 sequences, approximately 67% of them singletons. As to this clonotype: Its antigen is as yet unknown.

This receptor was taken from a man aged 25-45 years in good health. Sequenced input: blood. The J gene is TRBJ2-4, the V gene TRBV12-3 or TRBV12-4; maybe TRBD2 (5 bases). The CDR3 sequence: CASSFSEAREQYF. The CDR3 bases are TGTGCCAGCAGTTTCTCGGAAGCTAGGGAGCAGTACTTC.